This note documents a single T cell receptor beta chain sequence. This record comes from a study of T cell changes during pregnancy in multiple sclerosis. Germline-derived CDR1 and CDR2 are SGHTA and FQGNSA. Germline trimming cut 2 bases from V and 1 base from J; bases unmatched to any gene: 2. The CDR3 covers 16 residues. Profiling relied on immunoSEQ multiplex PCR, and the TCRdb table lists in-frame clones only, not all of them. Found here are approximately 71,000 clones, roughly 89% of them singletons; the top ten hold less than 2%. The receptor's source is a female donor with multiple sclerosis, enrolled in a pregnancy study. The chain uses TRBV7-2 and TRBJ1-1; 12 bases line up with TRBD1. Sequenced here: peripheral blood, sampled in the second trimester of pregnancy. CDR3 residues: CASSLMGQGANTEAFF. The CDR3, as DNA: TGTGCCAGCAGCTTAATGGGACAGGGGGCGAACACTGAAGCTTTCTTT.